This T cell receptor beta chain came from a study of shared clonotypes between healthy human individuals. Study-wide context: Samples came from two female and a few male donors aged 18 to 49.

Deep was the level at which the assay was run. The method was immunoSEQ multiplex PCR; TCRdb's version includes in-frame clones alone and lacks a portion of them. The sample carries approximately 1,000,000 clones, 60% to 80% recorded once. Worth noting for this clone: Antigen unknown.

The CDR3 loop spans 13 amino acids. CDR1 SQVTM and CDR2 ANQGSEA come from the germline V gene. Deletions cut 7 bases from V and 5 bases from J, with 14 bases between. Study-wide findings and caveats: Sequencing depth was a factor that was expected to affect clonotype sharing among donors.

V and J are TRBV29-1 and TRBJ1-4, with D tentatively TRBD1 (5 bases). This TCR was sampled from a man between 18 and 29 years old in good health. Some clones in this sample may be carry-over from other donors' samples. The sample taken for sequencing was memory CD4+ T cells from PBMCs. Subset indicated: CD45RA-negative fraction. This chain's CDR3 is CSGRGPANEKLFF. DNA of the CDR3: TGCAGCGGTAGGGGACCGGCAAATGAAAAACTGTTTTTT.